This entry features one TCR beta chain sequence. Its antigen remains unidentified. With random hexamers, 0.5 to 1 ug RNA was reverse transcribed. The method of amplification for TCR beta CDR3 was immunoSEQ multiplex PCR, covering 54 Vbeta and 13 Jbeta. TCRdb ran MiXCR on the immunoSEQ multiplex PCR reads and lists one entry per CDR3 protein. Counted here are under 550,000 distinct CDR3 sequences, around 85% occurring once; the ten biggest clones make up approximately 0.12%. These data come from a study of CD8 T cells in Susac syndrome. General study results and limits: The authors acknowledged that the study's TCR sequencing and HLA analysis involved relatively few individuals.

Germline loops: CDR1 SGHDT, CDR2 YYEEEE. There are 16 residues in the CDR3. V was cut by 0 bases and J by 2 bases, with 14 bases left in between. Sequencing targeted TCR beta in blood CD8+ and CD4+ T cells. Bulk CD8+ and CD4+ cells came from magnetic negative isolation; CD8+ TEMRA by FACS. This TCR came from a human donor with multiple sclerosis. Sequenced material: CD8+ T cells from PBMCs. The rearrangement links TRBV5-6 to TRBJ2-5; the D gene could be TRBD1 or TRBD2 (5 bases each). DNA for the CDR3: TGTGCCAGCAGCTTGGGGGGACCGCCGATACAAGAGACCCAGTACTTC. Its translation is CASSLGGPPIQETQYF.